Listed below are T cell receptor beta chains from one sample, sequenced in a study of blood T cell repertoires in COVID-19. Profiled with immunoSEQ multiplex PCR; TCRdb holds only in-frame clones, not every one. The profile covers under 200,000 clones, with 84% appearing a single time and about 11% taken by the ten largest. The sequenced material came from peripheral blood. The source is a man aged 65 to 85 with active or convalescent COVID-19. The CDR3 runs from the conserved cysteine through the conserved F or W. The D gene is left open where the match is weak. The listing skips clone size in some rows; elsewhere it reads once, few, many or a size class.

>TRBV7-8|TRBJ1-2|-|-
TGTGCCAGCAGCTTAGCAGGGGTTAGCTATGGCTACACCTTC
CASSLAGVSYGYTF
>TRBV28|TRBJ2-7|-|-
TGTGCCAGCAGAGCTGACAGTTTAAGGCACTACTACGAGCAGTACTTC
CASRADSLRHYYEQYF
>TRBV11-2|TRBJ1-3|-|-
TGTGCCAGCAGCTGGGGGCTCGGGGGGGCTGGAAACACCATATATTTT
CASSWGLGGAGNTIYF
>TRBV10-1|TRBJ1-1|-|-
TGCGCCAGCCCGGGTGGGACTGAAGCTTTCTTT
CASPGGTEAFF
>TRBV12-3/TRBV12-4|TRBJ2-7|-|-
TGTGCCAGCAGTTTAGTGCGGCTTTACGAGCAGTACTTC
CASSLVRLYEQYF
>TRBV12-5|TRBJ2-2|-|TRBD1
TGTGCTAGTGCCCTGGCTGGGACAGGGCCCACCGGGGAGCTGTTTTTT
CASALAGTGPTGELFF
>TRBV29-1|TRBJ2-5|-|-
TGCAGCGTTCCCGAGGGGGGGGCGAGGGAGACCCAGTACTTC
CSVPEGGARETQYF
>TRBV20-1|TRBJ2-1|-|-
TGCAGTGCTGCGACCTACAATGAGCAGTTCTTC
CSAATYNEQFF
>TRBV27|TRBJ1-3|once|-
TGTGCCAGCAGCCTTCAGGGGTTTGGAAACACCATATATTTT
CASSLQGFGNTIYF
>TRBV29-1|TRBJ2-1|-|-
TGCAGCGTACAGAACAATGAGCAGTTCTTC
CSVQNNEQFF
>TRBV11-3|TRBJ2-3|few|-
TGTGCCAGCAGTCCGCCCCCGGGAGATACGCAGTATTTT
CASSPPPGDTQYF
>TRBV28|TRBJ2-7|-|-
TGTGCCAGCCGCGGCGCAGGGCCTTCCTCCTACGAGCAGTACTTC
CASRGAGPSSYEQYF
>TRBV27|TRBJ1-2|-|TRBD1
TGTGCCAGCTCGGGACAGGGGTCTTTTGGCTACACCTTC
CASSGQGSFGYTF
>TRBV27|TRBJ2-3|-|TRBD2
TGTGCCAGCAGTTCCGTTGGGGGAGGGACGGATACGCAGTATTTT
CASSSVGGGTDTQYF
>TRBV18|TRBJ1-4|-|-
TGTGCCAGCTCGAAGGGGGAGAATGAAAAACTGTTTTTT
CASSKGENEKLFF
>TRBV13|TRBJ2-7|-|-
TGTGCCAGCAGCCCACGACCGTCAGGCTACGAGCAGTACTTC
CASSPRPSGYEQYF
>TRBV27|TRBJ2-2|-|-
TGTGCCAGCAGTTTATCGATACAGGGAATCGGGGAGCTGTTTTTT
CASSLSIQGIGELFF
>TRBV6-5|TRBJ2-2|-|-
TGTGCCAGCAGTCCCACAGTCTTCACCGGGGAGCTGTTTTTT
CASSPTVFTGELFF
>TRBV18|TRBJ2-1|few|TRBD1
TGTGCCAGCTCAAGGGACAGGGGGACTCACAATGAGCAGTTCTTC
CASSRDRGTHNEQFF
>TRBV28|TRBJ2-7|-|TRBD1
TGTGCCAGCAGTATGCAGGGGGTTCCCTACGAGCAGTACTTC
CASSMQGVPYEQYF
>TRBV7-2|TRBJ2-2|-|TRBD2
TGTGCCAGCAGCTTAACTAGCGGGGGGGTGAACACCGGGGAGCTGTTTTTT
CASSLTSGGVNTGELFF
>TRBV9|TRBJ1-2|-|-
TGTGCCAGCAGCGTAGCCAGGGGAGGGGGCTACACCTTC
CASSVARGGGYTF
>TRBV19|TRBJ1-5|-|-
TGTGCCAGTAGTGCACCTCGGGAGGCGAGCAATCAGCCCCAGCATTTT
CASSAPREASNQPQHF
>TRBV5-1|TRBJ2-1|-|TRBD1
TGCGCCAGCAGCTTGATCGGGACAGGGACCATCTACAATGAGCAGTTCTTC
CASSLIGTGTIYNEQFF
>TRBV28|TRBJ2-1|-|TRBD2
TGTGCCAGCAGTTCCCTGACTAGCGGGAGGTACAATGAGCAGTTCTTC
CASSSLTSGRYNEQFF
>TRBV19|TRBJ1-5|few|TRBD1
TGTGCCAGTAGTCCCTGGGACGACAGGGATCAGCCCCAGCATTTT
CASSPWDDRDQPQHF
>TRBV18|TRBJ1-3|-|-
TGTGCCAGCTCACCCCTCAAGAGCTCTGGAAACACCATATATTTT
CASSPLKSSGNTIYF
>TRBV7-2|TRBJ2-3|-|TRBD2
TGTGCCAGCAGCTTAGCGGCGGGGGGGGCTACGCAGTATTTT
CASSLAAGGATQYF
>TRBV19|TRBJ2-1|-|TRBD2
TGTGCCAGTCGGACTAGCGGGAGCTCCTACAATGAGCAGTTCTTC
CASRTSGSSYNEQFF
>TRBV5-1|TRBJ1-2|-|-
TGCGCCAGCAGCTTGCCCGGGCCAGGGAACTATGGCTACACCTTC
CASSLPGPGNYGYTF
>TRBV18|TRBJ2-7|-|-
TGTGCCAGCTCACCATGGTCGCGGGACTCCTACGAGCAGTACTTC
CASSPWSRDSYEQYF
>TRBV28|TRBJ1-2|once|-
TGTGCCAGCAGTTTGGGAGAGTATGGCTACACCTTC
CASSLGEYGYTF
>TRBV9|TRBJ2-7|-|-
TGTGCCAGCAGCGACCGAGGTAGCCCCTACGAGCAGTACTTC
CASSDRGSPYEQYF
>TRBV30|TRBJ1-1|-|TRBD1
TGTGCCTGGAGTGTAAAGGGGGCACGCGCTGAAGCTTTCTTT
CAWSVKGARAEAFF